The sequence of this T cell receptor beta chain was determined in a study of OX40 agonist ivuxolimab in advanced cancers. Whole-study findings and limits: In general, CD8+ T cells held more expanded clones than CD4+ did, on average. Specificity for antigen went undetermined in the expanded peripheral T cells.

In germline, CDR1 is SGDLS, CDR2 YYNGEE. This CDR3 comprises 18 residues. V lost 4 bases, J lost 1 base, and 23 bases lay in between. Peripheral blood came from all dose cohorts at three timepoints. For this clone: Its antigen is unknown.

Profiling relied on immunoSEQ multiplex PCR, and the TCRdb table lists in-frame clones only, not all of them. The data contain around 39,000 clones, approximately 90% of them singletons. The source of this sequence is an adult with an advanced solid tumor such as melanoma, head and neck, liver or kidney cancer. This specimen consisted of CD4+ or CD8+ T cells sorted from blood, obtained in a trial of the OX40 agonist ivuxolimab. The genes are TRBV9 and TRBJ1-2; D gene unclear. CDR3 sequence (DNA): TGTGCCAGCAGCTCCTCGAGGACCGGTGCTCGCCTTAACTATGGCTACACCTTC. This translates into CASSSSRTGARLNYGYTF. Full variable domain (remainder filled in from reference TRBV9 and TRBJ1-2): DSGVTQTPKHLITATGQRVTLRCSPRSGDLSVYWYQQSLDQGLQFLIQYYNGEERAKGNILERFSAQQFPDLHSELNLSSLELGDSALYFCASSSSRTGARLNYGYTFGSGTRLTVV.